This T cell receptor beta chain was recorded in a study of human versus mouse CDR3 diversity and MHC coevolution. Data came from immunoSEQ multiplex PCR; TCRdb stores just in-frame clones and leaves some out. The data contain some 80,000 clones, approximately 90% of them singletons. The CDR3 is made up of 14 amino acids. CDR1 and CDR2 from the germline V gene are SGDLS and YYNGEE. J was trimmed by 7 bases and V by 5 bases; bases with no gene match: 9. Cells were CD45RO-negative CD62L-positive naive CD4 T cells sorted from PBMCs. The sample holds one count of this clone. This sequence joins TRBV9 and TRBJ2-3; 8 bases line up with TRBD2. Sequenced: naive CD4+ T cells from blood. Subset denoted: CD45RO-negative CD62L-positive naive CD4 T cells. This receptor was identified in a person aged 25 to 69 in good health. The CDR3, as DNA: TGTGCCAGCAGTCATGACGGCGGGAGGAATACGCAGTATTTT. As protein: CASSHDGGRNTQYF.